This is a list of T cell receptor beta chains from one sample in a study of blood T cell repertoires in COVID-19. Profiled with immunoSEQ multiplex PCR; TCRdb holds only in-frame clones, not every one. The sample comprises more than 85,000 clones, approximately 93% of which are singletons, and 0.97% rests with the top ten. Sequenced input: peripheral blood. All receptors derive from a man aged 55 to 70 with acute or convalescent COVID-19. CDR3s include the opening cysteine and the closing phenylalanine or tryptophan.

v_call	j_call	cdr3_aa
TRBV12-3/TRBV12-4	TRBJ2-7	CASGYGGEQYF
TRBV28	TRBJ1-6	CASSLRAANSPLHF
TRBV2	TRBJ1-3	CASSEALGARDTIYF
TRBV5-1	TRBJ1-2	CASSLGLGQFGYGYTF
TRBV3-1/TRBV3-2	TRBJ2-4	CASSLGGAGGKNIQYF
TRBV29-1	TRBJ2-1	CSVATSGRSSEQFF
TRBV19	TRBJ2-1	CASSGLEYNEQFF
TRBV5-1	TRBJ2-2	CASSLSLAGHTGELFF
TRBV5-6	TRBJ1-2	CASSLGQGANYGYTF
TRBV6-5	TRBJ1-6	CASSPGANSPLHF
TRBV5-8	TRBJ1-1	CASSPWTGGTEAFF
TRBV7-3	TRBJ1-5	CASSRDRNQPQHF
TRBV4-1	TRBJ1-3	CASSHGRGLSGNTIYF
TRBV2	TRBJ1-4	CASRARTGANEKLFF
TRBV2	TRBJ2-2	CASSEQGGSSGGELFF
TRBV3-1/TRBV3-2	TRBJ2-3	CASSHGDTQYF
TRBV19	TRBJ1-5	CASSTGQGGVSNQPQHF
TRBV10-3	TRBJ2-1	CAISESGGGPYNEQFF
TRBV6-5	TRBJ2-2	CASSYSGQGNTGELFF
TRBV2	TRBJ1-3	CASSLTGPGNTIYF
TRBV11-3	TRBJ2-1	CASSLGSNTGTGSREQFF
TRBV11-2	TRBJ2-1	CASSLGTTISYNEQFF
TRBV29-1	TRBJ1-4	CSVEVGGSHIF
TRBV4-1	TRBJ2-3	CASSQGWAGGVDTQYF
TRBV25-1	TRBJ2-1	CASSEARGPGGNEQFF
TRBV19	TRBJ2-3	CASTPGASGLTDTQYF
TRBV7-7	TRBJ2-3	CASSPGFGTDTQYF
TRBV12-5	TRBJ1-2	CASAGDRGSFGYTF
TRBV27	TRBJ1-1	CASSPGRGGNTEAFF
TRBV3-1/TRBV3-2	TRBJ1-5	CASSHGGGTSNQPQHF
TRBV29-1	TRBJ2-1	CSVATDYNEQFF
TRBV5-8	TRBJ2-7	CASSRRQLYEQYF
TRBV20-1	TRBJ2-3	CSASLASGGTDTQYF
TRBV16	TRBJ1-5	CASSQTHSRGPLDQPQHF
TRBV2	TRBJ2-1	CASSETSGRAYNEQFF
TRBV5-1	TRBJ1-2	CASSRDDYGYTF
TRBV7-8	TRBJ1-1	CASSLRLMNTEAFF
TRBV19	TRBJ2-1	CASSNPAGARYNEQFF
TRBV19	TRBJ1-5	CASSIVSPGRDSNQPQHF
TRBV19	TRBJ2-7	CASNGGRGPYEQYF